Listed below are T cell receptor beta chains from one sample, sequenced in a study of CD8+ T cells in alopecia areata. The protocol was immunoSEQ multiplex PCR, while the TCRdb copy is restricted to in-frame clones and leaves out a portion. The sample records about 160,000 clones, 65% being singletons. This material consisted of CD4+ T cells sorted from blood, taken at week 4, from a patient treated with tofacitinib. The receptors were sampled from a human donor with alopecia areata. Each CDR3 is given with its conserved first and last residue. A D gene is named only where the DNA matches it firmly. Not all rows give a size; the values are once, few, many and, for expanded clones, a class.

TRBJ2-5	.	TRBV29-1	12	.	TGCAGCGTTGTGCGGGGTGGGGAGACCCAGTACTTC	CSVVRGGETQYF
TRBJ2-4	.	TRBV29-1	15	.	TGCAGCGTTGAGATCCCACGGGGAGCCAAAAACATTCAGTACTTC	CSVEIPRGAKNIQYF
TRBJ2-6	.	TRBV29-1	15	.	TGCAGCGTTGGAGGGGGGAGAGCTGGGGCCAACGTCCTGACTTTC	CSVGGGRAGANVLTF
TRBJ2-2	.	TRBV5-1	16	.	TGCGCCAGCAGCGACCAGGGACATGAGAACACCGGGGAGCTGTTTTTT	CASSDQGHENTGELFF
TRBJ2-5	.	TRBV7-2	14	few	TGTGCCAGCAGCTCCCGTCAAGCCCAAGAGACCCAGTACTTC	CASSSRQAQETQYF
TRBJ1-6	.	TRBV5-6	11	few	TGTGCCAGCAGCGTAGTGTCACCCCTCCACTTT	CASSVVSPLHF
TRBJ1-6	.	TRBV2	13	few	TGTGCCAGCACGGGACAACGGGATTCACCCCTCCACTTT	CASTGQRDSPLHF
TRBJ2-3	.	TRBV9	16	.	TGTGCCAGCAGCGTAGACCCCCTAGCGCGGGCAGATACGCAGTATTTT	CASSVDPLARADTQYF
TRBJ1-2	.	TRBV15	15	.	TGTGCCACCAGCAGACCGGGACTCCTAGAGGATGGCTACACCTTC	CATSRPGLLEDGYTF
TRBJ1-1	TRBD1	TRBV29-1	14	.	TGCAGCGTATTTAAGGGGGCTGGGAACACTGAAGCTTTCTTT	CSVFKGAGNTEAFF
TRBJ2-3	.	TRBV5-6	13	.	TGTGCCAGCAGCTTGGCTAGCACAGATACGCAGTATTTT	CASSLASTDTQYF
TRBJ2-6	.	TRBV30	15	.	TGTGCCTGGAGTGGGGGTCACTCTGGGGCCAACGTCCTGACTTTC	CAWSGGHSGANVLTF
TRBJ1-1	TRBD1	TRBV29-1	17	.	TGCAGCGTTGAAGGTCGCCCCGACAGGGCCATGAACACTGAAGCTTTCTTT	CSVEGRPDRAMNTEAFF
TRBJ2-7	TRBD1	TRBV9	16	.	TGTGCCAGCAGCGTAGGGTCAGGGGCAGGGGGCTACGAGCAGTACTTC	CASSVGSGAGGYEQYF
TRBJ2-7	TRBD1	TRBV29-1	11	.	TGCAGCGTTGACAGGGGGAACGAGCAGTACTTC	CSVDRGNEQYF
TRBJ2-7	.	TRBV29-1	14	.	TGCAGCGTTGGGTACGGGTTCCGGGGCCACGAGCAGTACTTC	CSVGYGFRGHEQYF
TRBJ1-5	TRBD1	TRBV30	13	few	TGTGCCTGGGGACAGGGACTCAATCAGCCCCAGCATTTT	CAWGQGLNQPQHF
TRBJ1-5	TRBD1	TRBV7-8	17	.	TGTGCCAGCAGCGTCACCGGGACAGGGGCCGGCAATCAGCCCCAGCATTTT	CASSVTGTGAGNQPQHF
TRBJ1-1	TRBD1	TRBV30	14	.	TGTGCCTGGAGACACAGGGGGATCAACACTGAAGCTTTCTTT	CAWRHRGINTEAFF
TRBJ2-5	.	TRBV6-6	14	few	TGTGCCAGCAGTTCACTCCGGGGCCAAGAGACCCAGTACTTC	CASSSLRGQETQYF
TRBJ2-3	.	TRBV30	15	.	TGTGCCTGGAGTGGGGCGGACAGTAGCACAGATACGCAGTATTTT	CAWSGADSSTDTQYF
TRBJ2-5	.	TRBV30	13	.	TGTGCCTGGAGCTTCACAGGGAGAGAGACCCAGTACTTC	CAWSFTGRETQYF
TRBJ1-2	.	TRBV7-2	15	.	TGTGCCAGCAGCTTAATAACGGTGTTCGGTTATGGCTACACCTTC	CASSLITVFGYGYTF
TRBJ2-5	.	TRBV25-1	13	.	TGTGCCAGCAGTGAACTACAGTTGGAGACCCAGTACTTC	CASSELQLETQYF
TRBJ1-4	.	TRBV27	12	few	TGTGCCAGCAGCCGGGGCAGCGAAAAACTGTTTTTT	CASSRGSEKLFF
TRBJ1-2	TRBD1	TRBV29-1	11	few	TGCAGCGGTGAGACAGGGAAAGGCTACACCTTC	CSGETGKGYTF
TRBJ2-2	.	TRBV7-2	16	.	TGTGCCAGCAGCGTTGACCATAGAGTCGGAACCGGGGAGCTGTTTTTT	CASSVDHRVGTGELFF
TRBJ1-6	.	TRBV5-1	15	.	TGCGCCAGCAGCTTGGCCGGGGCAGGGGATTCACCCCTCCACTTT	CASSLAGAGDSPLHF
TRBJ1-2	.	TRBV10-3	14	.	TGTGCCATCAGTGAGGTTCTGACAAAACGTGGCTACACCTTC	CAISEVLTKRGYTF
TRBJ2-7	TRBD1	TRBV29-1	12	.	TGCAGCGTTTGGACAGGGGGCAACGAGCAGTACTTC	CSVWTGGNEQYF
TRBJ1-1	.	TRBV12-5	13	.	TGTGCTAGTGGTTTGGAAGGGGGCACTGAAGCTTTCTTT	CASGLEGGTEAFF
TRBJ1-6	TRBD1	TRBV4-2	17	.	TGTGCCAGCAGCCAAGAGTTACGACAGGGATATAATTCACCCCTCCACTTT	CASSQELRQGYNSPLHF
TRBJ2-3	TRBD2	TRBV5-1	15	.	TGCGCCAGCAGCTTGACGGGACTAACCACAGATACGCAGTATTTT	CASSLTGLTTDTQYF
TRBJ1-1	TRBD1	TRBV2	12	.	TGTGCCAGCAGTGGGGACAGCACTGAAGCTTTCTTT	CASSGDSTEAFF
TRBJ2-3	TRBD1	TRBV30	16	.	TGTGCCTGGAGCGCCGGGGCAGGGGGAAGCACAGATACGCAGTATTTT	CAWSAGAGGSTDTQYF
TRBJ1-2	.	TRBV29-1	14	.	TGCAGCGCTGAAAGGGGAGACCTTTCTTATGGCTACACCTTC	CSAERGDLSYGYTF
TRBJ1-1	TRBD1	TRBV6-5	16	once	TGTGCCAGCAGTTACGGGACAGGAGCAACGAACACTGAAGCTTTCTTT	CASSYGTGATNTEAFF
TRBJ2-3	TRBD2	TRBV7-2	15	.	TGTGCCAGCAGCTTACTAGCGGGGCGTACAGATACGCAGTATTTT	CASSLLAGRTDTQYF
TRBJ1-5	.	TRBV29-1	13	.	TGCAGCGTCCCGGGAAGTAGCAATCAGCCCCAGCATTTT	CSVPGSSNQPQHF
TRBJ2-1	.	TRBV7-2	15	few	TGTGCCAGCAGCTTAGGATGGGGGTCCTACAATGAGCAGTTCTTC	CASSLGWGSYNEQFF
TRBJ2-3	TRBD2	TRBV7-6	16	few	TGTGCCAGCAGCTACTCTAGCGGGGTAGGCACAGATACGCAGTATTTT	CASSYSSGVGTDTQYF
TRBJ2-5	.	TRBV5-1	13	.	TGCGCCAGCAGCTTGGGGACCCAAGAGACCCAGTACTTC	CASSLGTQETQYF
TRBJ1-1	TRBD1	TRBV29-1	12	.	TGCAGCGTTGCCAGGGGGGACACTGAAGCTTTCTTT	CSVARGDTEAFF
TRBJ1-2	.	TRBV7-9	14	.	TGTGCCAGCAGCCTTTTGGGGGGACCCGATGGCTACACCTTC	CASSLLGGPDGYTF
TRBJ1-6	.	TRBV15	16	.	TGTGCCACCAGCAGAGACGTGGCAGGGACGATGACACCCCTCCACTTT	CATSRDVAGTMTPLHF